These 17 T cell receptor beta chains share one sample of origin, sequenced in a study of T cells after yellow fever vaccination. TCRdb re-analysed the 5' RACE reads in MiXCR, keeping a single row per CDR3 protein. The data show 200,000 to 250,000 distinct CDR3 sequences, roughly 3% seen once. Specimen: CD4+ T cells sorted from PBMCs, collected 10 days after the yellow fever booster vaccination. Receptor source: a man aged 18 to 35 who received the YFV17D yellow fever vaccine.

V gene TRBV7-2 combines with J gene TRBJ2-3, with unresolved D. There are 15 residues in the CDR3. With 1 base removed from V and 1 base from J, the gap between germline ends came to 9 bases. Per germline, CDR1 SGHTA and CDR2 FQGNSA. The CDR3 region has the DNA TGTGCCAGCAGCTTAGTTGTAGCCCGCACAGATACGCAGTATTTT. Translation: CASSLVVARTDTQYF.

This clonotype was counted at least ten times. This chain joins TRBV4-2 and TRBJ2-5; perhaps TRBD2 as D (6 bases). CDR3 length: 18 residues. V gave up 2 bases and J gave up 5 bases, with 24 bases separating them. Germline V CDR1 and CDR2: LGHNA, YNFKEQ. The CDR3, as DNA: TGTGCCAGCAGCCAAACGGTTGCGCGGGGAGAAGCCTTGGAGACCCAGTACTTC. Translation: CASSQTVARGEALETQYF.

The chain has TRBV19 and TRBJ1-1; D might be TRBD1 (5 bases). The CDR3 sequence is 14 residues long. Germline CDR1 reads LNHDA; CDR2 reads SQIVND (reference sequence). Deletions cut 5 bases from V and 1 base from J, with 11 bases between. CDR3 residues: CASSDGGTNTEAFF. Here the CDR3 DNA reads TGTGCCAGTAGTGATGGGGGAACGAACACTGAAGCTTTCTTT.

This clonotype was recorded at least ten times. Germline and junction disagree at one end, which may indicate a read error. The rearrangement joins TRBV5-1 to TRBJ2-1, with a weak D call TRBD2 (6 bases). Per germline, CDR1 SGHRS and CDR2 YFSETQ. The CDR3 has 13 amino acids. CDR3 DNA: TGCGCCAGCAGGTTGGCGGGGTACAATGAGCAGTTCTTC. Translation gives CASRLAGYNEQFF. The full variable domain, completed using reference TRBV5-1 and TRBJ2-1, is KAGVTQTPRYLIKTRGQQVTLSCSPISGHRSVSWYQQTPGQGLQFLFEYFSETQRNKGNFPGRFSGRQFSNSRSEMNVSTLELGDSALYLCASRLAGYNEQFFGPGTRLTVL.

This clonotype was seen many times. J is TRBJ2-5 and V is TRBV9; 9 nucleotides line up with TRBD1. Germline V gene lookup returns CDR1 SGDLS and CDR2 YYNGEE. CDR3 size: 16 residues. Germline trimming cut 4 bases from V and 5 bases from J; bases unmatched to any gene: 12. For the CDR3, the DNA is TGTGCCAGCAGCACCCAGACAGGGGGATATGTCGAGACCCAGTACTTC. Its translation is CASSTQTGGYVETQYF.

This clonotype was recorded many times. The V gene is TRBV6-6, the J gene TRBJ1-1; 7 bases are shared with TRBD1. The ends lost 7 bases at V and 6 bases at J; junction bases unmatched: 8. Germline V gives CDR1 MNHNY, CDR2 SVGAGI (reference sequence). This CDR3 comprises 13 residues. The CDR3 sequence: CASNDRVKAEAFF. The CDR3 nucleotides are TGTGCCAGCAACGACAGGGTAAAGGCTGAAGCTTTCTTT.

This clonotype was found many times. The V call is TRBV12-3 or TRBV12-4, the J call TRBJ1-6; TRBD1 is a possible D gene (6 bases). The CDR3 totals 14 residues. Trimming removed 5 bases at V and 10 bases at J, with 15 bases between. The CDR3 sequence is CASSLEGGESPLHF. CDR3 bases: TGTGCCAGCAGTCTCGAGGGGGGGGAGTCACCCCTCCACTTT.

This clonotype was detected many times. V and J are TRBV13 and TRBJ2-1, with TRBD2 matching over 9 bases. V lost 5 bases to trimming and J lost 5 bases; unmatched junction nucleotides: 7. CDR1 PRHDT and CDR2 FYEKMQ come from the germline V gene (reference sequence). The CDR3 consists of 15 residues. The CDR3 coding sequence is TGTGCCAGCAGCCCCCGGATAGCGGGGGACAATGAGCAGTTCTTC. This sequence encodes CASSPRIAGDNEQFF. Filled out from reference TRBV13 and TRBJ2-1, the complete variable domain reads AAGVIQSPRHLIKEKRETATLKCYPIPRHDTVYWYQQGPGQDPQFLISFYEKMQSDKGSIPDRFSAQQFSDYHSELNMSSLELGDSALYFCASSPRIAGDNEQFFGPGTRLTVL.

Many counts were recorded for this clonotype. J is TRBJ1-1 and V is TRBV7-2, with TRBD1 as a possible D gene (5 bases). The CDR3 covers 15 residues. Germline V lookup: CDR1 SGHTA, CDR2 FQGNSA. Trimming shortened V by 5 bases and J by 0 bases, and 13 bases separated the two germline ends. CDR3 loop: CASSTGLLLNTEAFF. CDR3 nucleotide sequence: TGTGCCAGCAGCACGGGGCTTCTGCTGAACACTGAAGCTTTCTTT.

This clonotype occurred a few times. The chain has TRBV18 and TRBJ2-5; no clear D gene. The germline gives CDR1 KGHSH, CDR2 LQKENI. The CDR3 extends over 14 amino acids. Trimming left V 2 bases short and J 0 bases short, with 7 bases between. In nucleotides, the CDR3 is TGTGCCAGCTCACCAAGCTCCAACCAAGAGACCCAGTACTTC. Translating it yields CASSPSSNQETQYF.

This clonotype was counted only a few times. The chain carries TRBV5-4 and TRBJ2-2; D gene uncertain. Trimming stripped 0 bases from V and 4 bases from J, with 4 bases between. Per germline, CDR1 SGHNT and CDR2 YYREEE (reference sequence). The CDR3 consists of 13 residues. The CDR3 loop reads CASSLAATGELFF. The CDR3 nucleotides read TGTGCCAGCAGCTTGGCGGCCACCGGGGAGCTGTTTTTT.

The chain combines TRBV27 with TRBJ2-2, with 12 bases matching TRBD2. V was clipped by 11 bases and J by 1 base; unmatched bases: 8. Germline CDR1 and CDR2: MNHEY and SMNVEV (reference sequence). The CDR3 sequence is 16 residues long. CDR3 DNA: TGTGCCTCTAGCGGGGGGGGCATTTGGAACACCGGGGAGCTGTTTTTT. Amino acid sequence: CASSGGGIWNTGELFF.

This clonotype was recorded many times. The chain has TRBV7-8 and TRBJ1-5, with D hard to call. The CDR3 covers 13 residues. CDR1 is SGHVS and CDR2 is FQNEAQ in the germline V gene. Trimming left V 3 bases short and J 9 bases short, with 12 bases between. The CDR3 sequence: CASSFQAVGPQHF. CDR3 DNA: TGTGCCAGCAGCTTCCAAGCTGTAGGGCCCCAGCATTTT.

This clonotype showed up many times. This sequence joins TRBV18 and TRBJ2-7; D remains ambiguous. Trimming took off 2 bases at V and 1 base at J, with 3 bases between the two ends. Germline lookup yields CDR1 KGHSH and CDR2 LQKENI. This CDR3 comprises 12 residues. CDR3 sequence (DNA): TGTGCCAGCTCACCAATTTCCTACGAGCAGTACGTC. Translated, it gives CASSPISYEQYV.

This clonotype was recorded at least ten times. The J gene is TRBJ1-1, the V gene TRBV7-6, with D possibly being TRBD1 (6 bases). CDR3 length equals 15 residues. The V and J ends lost 2 bases and 5 bases respectively, with 15 bases between them. The germline V gene has CDR1 SGHVS and CDR2 FNYEAQ. DNA of the CDR3: TGTGCCAGCAGCTTAAGGTCCGCAGGGGAGACTGAAGCTTTCTTT. Its protein product is CASSLRSAGETEAFF.

This clonotype has a handful of counts. This sequence joins TRBV20-1 and TRBJ2-3; possible D gene TRBD1, 6 bases. CDR1 and CDR2 from the germline V gene are DFQATT and SNEGSKA (reference sequence). This CDR3 contains 14 residues. The V gene lost 3 bases and the J gene lost 0 bases, with 10 bases spanning the gap. The CDR3, as DNA: TGCAGTGCTAGCAGGGGCACAAGCACAGATACGCAGTATTTT. It specifies CSASRGTSTDTQYF.

This clonotype was detected a few times. DNA of the CDR3: TGCAGTGCACAACAGGGGGCCGGGGAAAAACTGTTTTTT. Amino acid sequence: CSAQQGAGEKLFF. The V and J genes are TRBV20-1 and TRBJ1-4, with 9 bases lining up with TRBD1. V was pared by 6 bases and J by 8 bases, with 7 bases of the junction left unmatched. The CDR3 covers 13 residues. The germline gives CDR1 DFQATT, CDR2 SNEGSKA (reference sequence).